This T cell receptor beta chain was sequenced for a study of blood T cells in healthy people across ages. The CDR3 spans 15 residues. V was pared by 3 bases and J by 4 bases, with 5 bases of the junction left unmatched. This clonotype was counted only a few times. Primers used in a second PCR of roughly 7 to 11 cycles were a sample-barcoded 5' primer and a J-beta primer mix. TCRdb reanalysed the 5' RACE reads using MiXCR and keeps one entry per CDR3 protein. The sample has about a million distinct CDR3 sequences; about two fifths are singletons. The chain uses TRBV12-3 or TRBV12-4 and TRBJ2-3, with 9 nucleotides matching TRBD2. The sequence derives from a man aged 18 to 30 in good health. The sequenced sample was blood. In nucleotides, the CDR3 is TGTGCCAGCAGTTTTTCTAGCGGGGTCTCAGATACGCAGTATTTT. Protein: CASSFSSGVSDTQYF.